A single sample is the source of the 6 T cell receptor beta chains below, sequenced in a study of beta chain features in type 1 diabetes. Expressed TCRB transcripts were sequenced because the entire RNA isolate underwent reverse transcription. Clones were read by immunoSEQ multiplex PCR, and TCRdb kept only the in-frame ones, dropping some. The sample comprises around 190,000 clones, around an eighth of which are singletons, and 0.62% rests with the top ten. Material for sequencing was central memory CD4+ T cells from blood. The receptor set was obtained from a woman younger than 30 in good health.

This clone was picked up a small number of times. The J gene is TRBJ1-5, the V gene TRBV28; D uncertain. CDR1 is MDHEN, CDR2 SYDVKM, per germline. The CDR3 extends over 13 amino acids. V was clipped by 1 base and J by 9 bases, with 10 bases between them. CDR3 sequence (DNA): TGTGCCAGCAGTTTATCCTACGGTGGGCCCCAGCATTTT. Amino acid sequence: CASSLSYGGPQHF.

The rearrangement uses TRBV10-3 and TRBJ1-1; tentative D call: TRBD1 (5 bases). This CDR3 has 14 residues. Trimming pared 6 bases from V and 3 bases from J, leaving 14 bases between. CDR1 is ENHRY and CDR2 is SYGVKD in the germline V gene. DNA of the CDR3: TGTGCCATCAGCACCGACGGGGGGTACACTGAAGCTTTCTTT. Its translation: CAISTDGGYTEAFF.

J is TRBJ2-7 and V is TRBV19; D is unclear. The CDR3 covers 12 residues. CDR1 and CDR2 (germline): LNHDA, SQIVND (reference sequence). Trimming left V 5 bases short and J 6 bases short, with 11 bases between. The CDR3 DNA reads as TGTGCCAGTAGTCCCCGAGCGTCCGAGCAGTACTTC. Encoded protein: CASSPRASEQYF.

This clone was seen a few times. The chain links TRBV9 to TRBJ2-3, with 7 bases lining up with TRBD2. V shed 0 bases and J 4 bases; nucleotides not matched to a gene: 8. The germline V gene has CDR1 SGDLS and CDR2 YYNGEE. The CDR3 covers 16 residues. DNA for the CDR3: TGTGCCAGCAGCGTAGGTGGGAGGGGAGCGGCAGATACGCAGTATTTT. Translation: CASSVGGRGAADTQYF.

This clone was observed many times. The chain is built from TRBV28 and TRBJ2-7; tentatively, D is TRBD1 (5 bases). This CDR3 spans 15 amino acids. In germline, CDR1 is MDHEN, CDR2 SYDVKM. The V gene lost 2 bases and the J gene lost 2 bases, with 13 bases spanning the gap. The CDR3 DNA follows: TGTGCCAGCAGTTTACGTCCAGGGCCCACCTACGAGCAGTACTTC. Translation: CASSLRPGPTYEQYF.

The chain recombines TRBV6-6 with TRBJ2-5; 9 bases line up with TRBD1. Germline CDR1 and CDR2: MNHNY and SVGAGI (reference sequence). CDR3 length equals 16 residues. The J segment lost 7 bases and the V segment lost 7 bases, leaving 16 bases of the junction unmatched. The CDR3 here is CASIMGQGGSLGTQYF. CDR3 in DNA: TGTGCCAGCATCATGGGACAGGGTGGGAGTCTAGGGACCCAGTACTTC.